Shown below are 20 T cell receptor beta chains from a single sample sequenced in a study of blood T cell repertoires in COVID-19. Method: immunoSEQ multiplex PCR; TCRdb's copy keeps in-frame clones and lacks some. The sample lists 250,000 to 300,000 clones, 75% to 90% occurring once. Sequencing input: peripheral blood. Every receptor here comes from a woman between 65 and 79 years old with COVID-19, enrolled during active disease.

The chain combines TRBV5-4 with TRBJ1-1; 7 bases match TRBD1. CDR3 length: 16 amino acids. The V and J ends lost 4 bases and 5 bases, in that order; junction bases with no gene match: 14. Germline CDR1 reads SGHNT; CDR2 reads YYREEE (reference sequence). Here the CDR3 DNA reads TGTGCCAGCAGCACCCCCGAGACAGGGAGTTGGACTGAAGCTTTCTTT. It is translated as CASSTPETGSWTEAFF.

The V call is TRBV5-4, the J call TRBJ1-2; D might be TRBD1 (5 bases). CDR3 length equals 15 residues. V was shortened by 4 bases and J by 2 bases, with 15 bases between the two germline ends. Germline V gene data show CDR1 as SGHNT and CDR2 as YYREEE (reference sequence). CDR3 region: CASSPEPQGNYGYTF. The CDR3, as DNA: TGTGCCAGCAGCCCGGAGCCCCAGGGCAACTATGGCTACACCTTC.

The rearrangement links TRBV29-1 to TRBJ2-1; D may be TRBD2 (6 bases). Germline V gives CDR1 SQVTM, CDR2 ANQGSEA. The CDR3 has 17 residues. Trimming removed 6 bases from V and 1 base from J, with 22 bases in between. The CDR3, as DNA: TGCAGCGTGGAGCGGGTAGAAGAGGTCCTTTCCTACAATGAGCAGTTCTTC. Protein: CSVERVEEVLSYNEQFF.

The chain couples TRBV18 to TRBJ2-1, with a weak D call TRBD2 (6 bases). The CDR3 spans 18 residues. Trimming pared 1 base from V and 6 bases from J, leaving 22 bases between. Germline assignment: CDR1 KGHSH and CDR2 LQKENI. The CDR3 region is CASSPRRANGGDSNEQFF. The CDR3 bases are TGTGCCAGCTCACCACGGCGCGCTAACGGGGGAGACAGCAATGAGCAGTTCTTC.

This clone was counted between two and nine times. The chain recombines TRBV7-3 with TRBJ1-2, with D possibly matching TRBD1 (6 bases). Per the germline V gene, CDR1 is SGHTA and CDR2 is FQGTGA. The length of the CDR3 is 13 residues. Trimming removed 4 bases from V and 8 bases from J, with 14 bases in between. The CDR3 nucleotides are TGTGCCAGCAGCTCCGGGACAAAGGAAGGCTACACCTTC. Amino acids: CASSSGTKEGYTF.

The chain recombines TRBV2 with TRBJ1-1, with a weak D call TRBD1 (6 bases). V was clipped by 1 base and J by 6 bases, with 12 bases between them. This CDR3 region has 14 residues. From germline, CDR1 is SNHLY and CDR2 FYNNEI. CDR3 loop: CASSEVRGAAEAFF. The CDR3 nucleotides read TGTGCCAGCAGTGAAGTTCGGGGGGCGGCTGAAGCTTTCTTT.

The chain combines TRBV7-9 with TRBJ2-3, with 11 bases lining up with TRBD2. The CDR3 loop spans 15 amino acids. CDR1 SEHNR and CDR2 FQNEAQ come from the germline V gene (reference sequence). The J segment lost 4 bases and the V segment lost 4 bases, leaving 4 bases of the junction unmatched. The DNA of the CDR3 is TGTGCCAGCAGCTATAGCGGGGGGGCCCCAGATACGCAGTATTTT. Protein sequence: CASSYSGGAPDTQYF.

The chain combines TRBV7-9 with TRBJ1-1, with D unclear. V was shortened by 4 bases and J by 7 bases, with 7 bases between the two germline ends. This CDR3 has 11 residues. Germline V lookup: CDR1 SEHNR, CDR2 FQNEAQ (reference sequence). CDR3 residues: CASSYQDEAFF. CDR3 bases: TGTGCCAGCAGCTATCAGGATGAAGCTTTCTTT.

The chain carries TRBV5-4 and TRBJ2-3; 8 bases line up with TRBD2. Germline V gives CDR1 SGHNT, CDR2 YYREEE (reference sequence). CDR3 length: 16 residues. V gave up 1 base and J gave up 3 bases; unmatched junction bases: 7. CDR3 protein: CASSLKRPSGTDTQYF. The CDR3, as DNA: TGTGCCAGCAGCTTGAAGCGGCCTAGCGGGACAGATACGCAGTATTTT.

The chain links TRBV2 to TRBJ1-5; maybe TRBD1 (6 bases). Germline V gene lookup returns CDR1 SNHLY and CDR2 FYNNEI. Between the trimmed V and J ends, which lost 7 bases and 4 bases, there was a span of 14 bases. The CDR3 extends over 14 amino acids. CDR3 DNA: TGTGCCAGCACCCTGGGAGACAGGAATCAGCCCCAGCATTTT. It codes for CASTLGDRNQPQHF.

CDR3 residues: CASSPWQGRLSPLHF. DNA of the CDR3: TGCGCCAGTTCCCCGTGGCAGGGGCGACTCTCACCCCTCCACTTT. The chain is built from TRBV10-2 and TRBJ1-6; D possibly corresponds to TRBD1 (6 bases). Trimming took 9 bases from V and 10 from J, leaving 22 bases between them. The V gene's germline CDR1 is WSHSY and CDR2 SAAADI. The CDR3 totals 15 residues.

The chain has TRBV5-6 and TRBJ1-5, with D uncertain. The CDR3 spans 14 residues. With 0 bases removed from V and 2 bases from J, the gap between germline ends came to 6 bases. Germline-derived CDR1 and CDR2 are SGHDT and YYEEEE. CDR3 region: CASSLGRGNQPQHF. CDR3 nucleotide sequence: TGTGCCAGCAGCTTGGGACGGGGCAATCAGCCCCAGCATTTT.

V gene TRBV29-1 combines with J gene TRBJ1-2, with 10 nucleotides matching TRBD1. CDR1 and CDR2 from the germline V gene are SQVTM and ANQGSEA. V was pared by 5 bases and J by 0 bases, with 6 bases of the junction left unmatched. This CDR3 contains 15 residues. The CDR3 region is CSVRTGGIANYGYTF. CDR3 in DNA: TGCAGCGTTCGGACAGGGGGGATAGCTAACTATGGCTACACCTTC.

This rearrangement joins TRBV2 to TRBJ2-5; 10 nucleotides match TRBD1. Germline V gene sequence: CDR1 SNHLY, CDR2 FYNNEI. The CDR3 is made up of 16 amino acids. With V trimmed by 8 bases and J by 5 bases, 14 bases remained unmatched. DNA for the CDR3: TGTGCCAGCCGAATAACGACAGGGGGCGTTGGCGAGACCCAGTACTTC. Protein sequence: CASRITTGGVGETQYF. Full variable domain (rest looked up from reference TRBV2 and TRBJ2-5): EPEVTQTPSHQVTQMGQEVILRCVPISNHLYFYWYRQILGQKVEFLVSFYNNEISEKSEIFDDQFSVERPDGSNFTLKIRSTKLEDSAMYFCASRITTGGVGETQYFGPGTRLLVL.

V is TRBV10-1 and J is TRBJ2-1, with 9 bases aligning to TRBD1. The junction had 5 bases not matched to a gene; V was cut back by 0 bases and J by 5 bases. The length of the CDR3 is 16 residues. Germline assignment: CDR1 WNHNN and CDR2 SYGVQD (reference sequence). CDR3 protein: CASSESGTGSDNEQFF. The CDR3 nucleotides are TGCGCCAGCAGTGAGTCAGGGACAGGGAGCGACAATGAGCAGTTCTTC.

The chain uses TRBV6-6 and TRBJ1-1; the D gene is possibly TRBD1 (6 bases). Germline-derived CDR1 and CDR2 are MNHNY and SVGAGI (reference sequence). CDR3 length: 13 residues. With 6 bases removed from V and 6 bases from J, the gap between germline ends came to 14 bases. The CDR3 protein is CASSHRVEAEAFF. The CDR3 DNA reads as TGTGCCAGCAGCCACAGGGTTGAAGCTGAAGCTTTCTTT.

The chain employs TRBV24-1 and TRBJ2-7; weak D call: TRBD1 (7 bases). Trimming took off 3 bases at V and 7 bases at J, with 15 bases between the two ends. The CDR3 spans 14 residues. Germline CDR1 and CDR2: KGHDR and SFDVKD. The CDR3: CATSDVSTGREQYF. CDR3 nucleotides: TGTGCCACCAGTGATGTTTCGACAGGGAGGGAGCAGTACTTC.

This clone appeared a few times. This chain links TRBV12-5 with TRBJ2-1, with D possibly matching TRBD2 (5 bases). CDR1 is LGHNT, CDR2 FRNRAP, per germline. The CDR3 is 14 amino acids. Trimming shortened V by 3 bases and J by 7 bases, and 13 bases separated the two germline ends. CDR3 DNA sequence: TGTGCTAGTGGTTTCGGACTGTCCCGGAATGAGCAGTTCTTC. It encodes CASGFGLSRNEQFF.

V and J are TRBV19 and TRBJ2-5; 12 nucleotides agree with TRBD2. Germline lookup yields CDR1 LNHDA and CDR2 SQIVND (reference sequence). The CDR3 runs 15 residues. V trimming: 6 bases; J trimming: 1 base; junction bases outside the gene matches: 3. The CDR3 DNA sequence: TGTGCCAGTAGCCGGACTAGCGGGGTCCAAGAGACCCAGTACTTC. It specifies CASSRTSGVQETQYF. The full variable domain, rest sourced from reference TRBV19 and TRBJ2-5, is DGGITQSPKYLFRKEGQNVTLSCEQNLNHDAMYWYRQDPGQGLRLIYYSQIVNDFQKGDIAEGYSVSREKKESFPLTVTSAQKNPTAFYLCASSRTSGVQETQYFGPGTRLLVL.

The genes are TRBV4-2 and TRBJ1-1; D remains ambiguous. CDR1 and CDR2 from the germline V gene are LGHNA and YNFKEQ. Trimming removed 0 bases at V and 0 bases at J, with 8 bases between. This CDR3 comprises 15 residues. The CDR3 coding sequence is TGTGCCAGCAGCCAAGATACCTGGCTGAACACTGAAGCTTTCTTT. Translated: CASSQDTWLNTEAFF.